Reported below is one T cell receptor beta chain. The data belong to a study of T cell clones after liver transplantation. This table comes from immunoSEQ multiplex PCR, and its TCRdb copy is limited to in-frame clones, with some not included. The profile shows 45,000 to 55,000 clones, approximately 84% of them singletons. CDR3 length equals 12 residues. Germline V CDR1 and CDR2: SQVTM, ANQGSEA. V shed 2 bases and J shed 5 bases, with 9 bases lying between them. The chain has TRBV29-1 and TRBJ1-1, with a weak D call TRBD1 (6 bases). The clonotype was recovered from a human donor who received a liver transplant. Sample: CD4+ T cells from blood, taken before liver transplant. DNA of the CDR3: TGCAGCGTTGAACAGGGGAGGACTGAAGCTTTCTTT. It yields the protein CSVEQGRTEAFF.